A selection of T cell receptor beta chains follows, all from one sample in a study of PD-L1 blockade in urothelial cancer. The assay was immunoSEQ multiplex PCR, and TCRdb's table has in-frame clones only and misses some. The sample includes under 95,000 clones, around 85% of them seen just once. The sample consisted of PBMCs, taken around atezolizumab (anti-PD-L1) treatment. All receptors derive from a man aged 60 to 69 with urothelial cancer. Each CDR3 is given with its conserved first and last residue. Each record gives: clone size, J gene, V gene, D gene, CDR3 DNA, CDR3 protein. D genes are given only for firm matches. Size is omitted from some rows. Given values are once, few, many or a class for expanded clones.

abundance: once; j_gene: TRBJ1-1; v_gene: TRBV5-4; d_gene: NA; CDR3nt: TGTGCCAGCAGCTCTCGAGTAAACACTGAAGCTTTCTTT; CDR3aa: CASSSRVNTEAFF
abundance: NA; j_gene: TRBJ1-5; v_gene: TRBV27; d_gene: NA; CDR3nt: TGTGCCAGCAGTTTATACGGAGTGGGTGATCATCGCAATCAGCCCCAGCATTTT; CDR3aa: CASSLYGVGDHRNQPQHF
abundance: once; j_gene: TRBJ1-1; v_gene: TRBV18; d_gene: TRBD1; CDR3nt: TGTGCCAGCTCACCAAGGTACTCGGACAGGAGGCATTTTGACACTGAAGCTTTCTTT; CDR3aa: CASSPRYSDRRHFDTEAFF
abundance: NA; j_gene: TRBJ2-7; v_gene: TRBV6-5; d_gene: TRBD1; CDR3nt: TGTGCCAGCAGTTACTTGGGACAGTACGAGCAGTACTTC; CDR3aa: CASSYLGQYEQYF
abundance: NA; j_gene: TRBJ2-7; v_gene: TRBV5-1; d_gene: TRBD2; CDR3nt: TGCGCCAGAAAACGGGGGGATTACACTGGGGAGTACGAGCAGTACTTC; CDR3aa: CARKRGDYTGEYEQYF
abundance: NA; j_gene: TRBJ2-3; v_gene: TRBV7-2; d_gene: TRBD2; CDR3nt: TGTGCCAGCACCCCGGGGACTAGTGTAGATACGCAGTATTTT; CDR3aa: CASTPGTSVDTQYF
abundance: NA; j_gene: TRBJ1-2; v_gene: TRBV6-1; d_gene: NA; CDR3nt: TGTGCCAGCATCATACAGGCTAACGCTAACTATGGCTACACCTTC; CDR3aa: CASIIQANANYGYTF
abundance: NA; j_gene: TRBJ2-3; v_gene: TRBV6-6; d_gene: NA; CDR3nt: TGTGCCAGCAGTCCCCAGGGGTCGGGTGAAGATACGCAGTATTTT; CDR3aa: CASSPQGSGEDTQYF
abundance: once; j_gene: TRBJ1-2; v_gene: TRBV19; d_gene: NA; CDR3nt: TGTGCCAGTAGTATAGATGGACAGTCCAGTAACTATGGCTACACCTTC; CDR3aa: CASSIDGQSSNYGYTF
abundance: NA; j_gene: TRBJ1-3; v_gene: TRBV6-1; d_gene: NA; CDR3nt: TGTGCCAGCCCGGCGGGGGTCGCTGGAAACACCATATATTTT; CDR3aa: CASPAGVAGNTIYF
abundance: NA; j_gene: TRBJ2-1; v_gene: TRBV27; d_gene: TRBD1; CDR3nt: TGTGCCAGCAGTTTATCCAGGGACAGGTTGAGCAATGAGCAGTTCTTC; CDR3aa: CASSLSRDRLSNEQFF
abundance: NA; j_gene: TRBJ2-7; v_gene: TRBV5-4; d_gene: TRBD2; CDR3nt: TGTGCCAGCAGCGGAGGAGCTAGCGGGAGCTACGAGCAGTACTTC; CDR3aa: CASSGGASGSYEQYF
abundance: NA; j_gene: TRBJ2-5; v_gene: TRBV6-6; d_gene: TRBD1; CDR3nt: TGTGCCAGCAGTTACTCCCGTCAGGGGGTGGGAGAGACCCAGTACTTC; CDR3aa: CASSYSRQGVGETQYF
abundance: NA; j_gene: TRBJ2-7; v_gene: TRBV27; d_gene: NA; CDR3nt: TGTGCCAGCAGTTTATCGTCGGGGGGCCGAAATGCCTACGAGCAGTACTTC; CDR3aa: CASSLSSGGRNAYEQYF
abundance: NA; j_gene: TRBJ1-3; v_gene: TRBV9; d_gene: TRBD1; CDR3nt: TGTGCCAGCGGACAGGGGGCCTTTGGAAACACCATATATTTT; CDR3aa: CASGQGAFGNTIYF
abundance: NA; j_gene: TRBJ2-7; v_gene: TRBV9; d_gene: TRBD1; CDR3nt: TGTGCCAGCAGCGGGACAGGGAGGTACGAGCAGTACTTC; CDR3aa: CASSGTGRYEQYF
abundance: NA; j_gene: TRBJ1-4; v_gene: TRBV2; d_gene: TRBD1; CDR3nt: TGTGCCAGCAGTGAAACAGGGGGCTCCGGGGAAAAACTGTTTTTT; CDR3aa: CASSETGGSGEKLFF
abundance: NA; j_gene: TRBJ2-5; v_gene: TRBV11-2; d_gene: TRBD1; CDR3nt: TGTGCCAGCAGCTTCAATCCAGGGGGCAAAGAGACCCAGTACTTC; CDR3aa: CASSFNPGGKETQYF
abundance: NA; j_gene: TRBJ1-5; v_gene: TRBV10-1; d_gene: NA; CDR3nt: TGCGCCAGCAAAAAACAGGGAATGGGCAATCAGCCCCAGCATTTT; CDR3aa: CASKKQGMGNQPQHF
abundance: NA; j_gene: TRBJ1-2; v_gene: TRBV13; d_gene: NA; CDR3nt: TGTGCCAGCAGTACGGGACAAATCTATGGCTACACCTTC; CDR3aa: CASSTGQIYGYTF
abundance: once; j_gene: TRBJ2-2; v_gene: TRBV10-2; d_gene: TRBD2; CDR3nt: TGCGCCAGCAGAGAAGGGACTAGCGGTAACGGGGAGCTGTTTTTT; CDR3aa: CASREGTSGNGELFF
abundance: NA; j_gene: TRBJ2-7; v_gene: TRBV28; d_gene: NA; CDR3nt: TGTGCCACCACAAGACAGAAAACCAGCAACGAGCAGTACTTC; CDR3aa: CATTRQKTSNEQYF
abundance: NA; j_gene: TRBJ2-4; v_gene: TRBV29-1; d_gene: NA; CDR3nt: TGCAGCGTTGAAGGGTCTAGGGGGACGAACATTCAGTACTTC; CDR3aa: CSVEGSRGTNIQYF
abundance: NA; j_gene: TRBJ2-3; v_gene: TRBV30; d_gene: NA; CDR3nt: TGTGCCCGACAGGTTCGCGGGGGTACGCAGTATTTT; CDR3aa: CARQVRGGTQYF
abundance: few; j_gene: TRBJ1-1; v_gene: TRBV27; d_gene: NA; CDR3nt: TGTGCCAGCAGCACAGGGCAGGCTCTCTCTGAAGCTTTCTTT; CDR3aa: CASSTGQALSEAFF
abundance: NA; j_gene: TRBJ2-5; v_gene: TRBV5-4; d_gene: NA; CDR3nt: TGTGCCAGCAGCTTGGTTGGGCAGGGAGGTCAAGAGACCCAGTACTTC; CDR3aa: CASSLVGQGGQETQYF
abundance: NA; j_gene: TRBJ1-2; v_gene: TRBV6-5; d_gene: NA; CDR3nt: TGTGCCAGCAGTTACTCAGGGGGCTATGGCTACACCTTC; CDR3aa: CASSYSGGYGYTF
abundance: NA; j_gene: TRBJ2-7; v_gene: TRBV5-4; d_gene: NA; CDR3nt: TGTGCCAGCAGCTTGGGGATCCCCCAAGCAGGGGTGAGGGAGCAGTACTTC; CDR3aa: CASSLGIPQAGVREQYF
abundance: once; j_gene: TRBJ2-5; v_gene: TRBV6-5; d_gene: TRBD2; CDR3nt: TGTGCCAGCAGTTACTCACTAGCGGAAGACCAAGAGACCCAGTACTTC; CDR3aa: CASSYSLAEDQETQYF
abundance: NA; j_gene: TRBJ1-5; v_gene: TRBV7-9; d_gene: NA; CDR3nt: TGTGCCAGCAGCTTACATGGCAATCAGCCCCAGCATTTT; CDR3aa: CASSLHGNQPQHF
abundance: NA; j_gene: TRBJ2-1; v_gene: TRBV14; d_gene: TRBD1; CDR3nt: TGTGCCAGCAGCCTACGACAGGGTGCCCGAAATGAGCAGTTCTTC; CDR3aa: CASSLRQGARNEQFF
abundance: once; j_gene: TRBJ2-7; v_gene: TRBV18; d_gene: NA; CDR3nt: TGTGCCAGCTCACCTCTATACGAGCAGTACTTC; CDR3aa: CASSPLYEQYF
abundance: NA; j_gene: TRBJ1-2; v_gene: TRBV6-5; d_gene: NA; CDR3nt: TGTGCCAGCAGTTATTTCATGCGGGGCGGGTATGGCTACACCTTC; CDR3aa: CASSYFMRGGYGYTF
abundance: once; j_gene: TRBJ2-1; v_gene: TRBV7-3; d_gene: TRBD1; CDR3nt: TGTGCCAGCAGCCCCCATGCGGGACAGGGGGCCCAATCCTACAATGAGCAGTTCTTC; CDR3aa: CASSPHAGQGAQSYNEQFF
abundance: NA; j_gene: TRBJ2-2; v_gene: TRBV7-3; d_gene: NA; CDR3nt: TGTGCCAGCAGCTTCACTGAACCTCCCGGGGAGCTGTTTTTT; CDR3aa: CASSFTEPPGELFF
abundance: NA; j_gene: TRBJ1-5; v_gene: TRBV6-1; d_gene: NA; CDR3nt: TGTGCCAGCACGAGGATGGACTATAGCAATCAGCCCCAGCATTTT; CDR3aa: CASTRMDYSNQPQHF
abundance: NA; j_gene: TRBJ2-7; v_gene: TRBV7-6; d_gene: TRBD2; CDR3nt: TGTGCCAGCAGCCTGGGACTAGCGGGAGGGCCGTTGCTGGCCGAGCAGTACTTC; CDR3aa: CASSLGLAGGPLLAEQYF